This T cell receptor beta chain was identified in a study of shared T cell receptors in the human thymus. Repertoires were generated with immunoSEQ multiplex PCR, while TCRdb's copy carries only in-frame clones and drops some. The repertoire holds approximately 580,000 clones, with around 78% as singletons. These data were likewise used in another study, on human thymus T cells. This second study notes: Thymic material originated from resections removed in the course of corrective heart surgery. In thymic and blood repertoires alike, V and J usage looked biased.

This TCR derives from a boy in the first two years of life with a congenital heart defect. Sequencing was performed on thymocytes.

The CDR3 protein is CASSYSAGVLGTEAFF. CDR3 bases: TGTGCCAGCAGTTACTCGGCAGGGGTTTTGGGCACTGAAGCTTTCTTT. The chain couples TRBV6-5 to TRBJ1-1; D possibly corresponds to TRBD1 (6 bases). V lost 0 bases to trimming and J lost 4 bases, with 15 bases between them. Germline V gene lookup returns CDR1 MNHEY and CDR2 SVGAGI. The CDR3 is 16 residues long.